The rows below give T cell receptor beta chains drawn from one sample of a study of a mutant IDH1 vaccine in newly diagnosed glioma. Clones were read by immunoSEQ multiplex PCR, and TCRdb kept only the in-frame ones, dropping some. The table lists roughly 50,000 clones, 65% to 85% of them singletons. The sample consisted of PBMCs, taken from a glioma patient treated with radiotherapy, temozolomide or both. Receptors were obtained from a man aged 18-30 years with glioma. Each CDR3 is given with its conserved first and last residue. Fields, in order: clone size, J gene, V gene, D gene, CDR3 protein, CDR3 DNA. D genes are given only for firm matches. Not all rows give a size; the values are once, few, many and, for expanded clones, a class.

size: NA; J: TRBJ2-7; V: TRBV4-3; D: NA; CDR3: CASSQETSSTYEQYF; DNA: TGCGCCAGCAGCCAAGAAACTAGCTCCACCTACGAGCAGTACTTC
size: NA; J: TRBJ1-2; V: TRBV7-9; D: NA; CDR3: CASSPRGLSNYGYTF; DNA: TGTGCCAGCAGCCCACGGGGGCTCTCTAACTATGGCTACACCTTC
size: NA; J: TRBJ1-6; V: TRBV4-3; D: NA; CDR3: CASSQQSYNSPLHF; DNA: TGCGCCAGCAGCCAGCAGTCCTATAATTCACCCCTCCACTTT
size: NA; J: TRBJ1-5; V: TRBV10-3; D: NA; CDR3: CAISASTASNQPQHF; DNA: TGTGCCATCAGTGCGTCGACAGCTAGCAATCAGCCCCAGCATTTT
size: NA; J: TRBJ2-7; V: TRBV29-1; D: NA; CDR3: CSVEGLLNSYEQYF; DNA: TGCAGCGTTGAGGGGCTTCTCAACTCCTACGAGCAGTACTTC
size: NA; J: TRBJ2-5; V: TRBV6-5; D: NA; CDR3: CASSYFASGETQYF; DNA: TGTGCCAGCAGTTACTTCGCGTCGGGAGAGACCCAGTACTTC
size: NA; J: TRBJ1-4; V: TRBV5-1; D: TRBD1; CDR3: CASSPGQGHEKLFF; DNA: TGCGCCAGCAGCCCGGGACAGGGCCATGAAAAACTGTTTTTT
size: NA; J: TRBJ2-3; V: TRBV29-1; D: TRBD2; CDR3: CSVHLAGSTDTQYF; DNA: TGCAGCGTTCATCTAGCGGGAAGCACAGATACGCAGTATTTT
size: NA; J: TRBJ2-1; V: TRBV7-2; D: NA; CDR3: CASSGMVGTIGQFF; DNA: TGTGCCAGCAGCGGAATGGTGGGCACAATTGGGCAGTTCTTC
size: NA; J: TRBJ2-7; V: TRBV29-1; D: TRBD1; CDR3: CSVRDRGQNEQYF; DNA: TGCAGCGTAAGGGACAGGGGGCAGAACGAGCAGTACTTC
size: NA; J: TRBJ1-1; V: TRBV10-3; D: NA; CDR3: CAISESLVAGEAFF; DNA: TGTGCCATCAGTGAGTCCTTGGTGGCGGGTGAAGCTTTCTTT
size: NA; J: TRBJ2-7; V: TRBV6-5; D: TRBD1; CDR3: CASTYSGTETYEQYF; DNA: TGTGCCAGCACCTACTCAGGGACAGAGACCTACGAGCAGTACTTC
size: NA; J: TRBJ2-3; V: TRBV5-1; D: NA; CDR3: CASSLALTGYTDTQYF; DNA: TGCGCCAGCAGCTTGGCCCTTACAGGGTACACAGATACGCAGTATTTT
size: NA; J: TRBJ1-1; V: TRBV6-5; D: NA; CDR3: CASSIVGVTEAFF; DNA: TGTGCCAGCAGTATCGTGGGGGTCACTGAAGCTTTCTTT
size: NA; J: TRBJ2-7; V: TRBV14; D: NA; CDR3: CASSQVRWRQSPIGEQYF; DNA: TGTGCCAGCAGCCAAGTTAGGTGGAGACAGAGCCCCATTGGAGAGCAGTACTTC
size: NA; J: TRBJ2-2; V: TRBV7-2; D: NA; CDR3: CASSPIRTTGELFF; DNA: TGTGCCAGCAGCCCGATTCGCACCACCGGGGAGCTGTTTTTT
size: NA; J: TRBJ2-1; V: TRBV7-8; D: TRBD2; CDR3: CASSSRWVTSGTDEQFF; DNA: TGTGCCAGCAGCTCCCGGTGGGTGACTAGCGGGACGGACGAGCAGTTCTTC
size: NA; J: TRBJ2-7; V: TRBV6-1; D: TRBD1; CDR3: CASSRQGKNEQYF; DNA: TGTGCCAGCAGTCGACAGGGGAAAAACGAGCAGTACTTC
size: once; J: TRBJ2-7; V: TRBV10-3; D: TRBD1; CDR3: CAVQGASYLYEQYF; DNA: TGTGCCGTCCAGGGGGCAAGTTATCTCTACGAGCAGTACTTC
size: NA; J: TRBJ1-2; V: TRBV25-1; D: NA; CDR3: CASSGGVWGYTF; DNA: TGTGCCAGCAGTGGGGGGGTATGGGGCTACACCTTC
size: NA; J: TRBJ2-5; V: TRBV27; D: TRBD2; CDR3: CASSLSSGLAGRETQYF; DNA: TGTGCCAGCAGTTTATCTTCGGGACTAGCGGGGAGGGAGACCCAGTACTTC
size: NA; J: TRBJ1-2; V: TRBV19; D: NA; CDR3: CASSTPKVGTWSYTF; DNA: TGTGCCAGTAGCACCCCAAAAGTCGGAACTTGGAGCTACACCTTC
size: NA; J: TRBJ1-2; V: TRBV2; D: NA; CDR3: CASSALPSGGVRGYTF; DNA: TGTGCCAGCAGCGCTCTACCGTCCGGGGGCGTGCGTGGCTACACCTTC
size: once; J: TRBJ1-1; V: TRBV12-5; D: NA; CDR3: CASGPGLGREAFF; DNA: TGTGCTAGTGGGCCGGGGCTGGGTAGGGAAGCTTTCTTT
size: NA; J: TRBJ2-7; V: TRBV9; D: TRBD1; CDR3: CASSVDRGEQYF; DNA: TGTGCCAGCAGCGTAGACAGGGGTGAGCAGTACTTC
size: NA; J: TRBJ2-6; V: TRBV10-3; D: NA; CDR3: CAILGAAGANVLTF; DNA: TGTGCCATCCTGGGGGCTGCCGGGGCCAACGTCCTGACTTTC
size: NA; J: TRBJ2-3; V: TRBV19; D: NA; CDR3: CASSISGRATDTQYF; DNA: TGTGCCAGTAGTATATCAGGCAGGGCCACAGATACGCAGTATTTT
size: few; J: TRBJ1-1; V: TRBV27; D: NA; CDR3: CASSLLRDENTEAFF; DNA: TGTGCCAGCAGTCTACTCCGGGACGAGAACACTGAAGCTTTCTTT
size: NA; J: TRBJ1-3; V: TRBV2; D: TRBD1; CDR3: CASSDEGAKGNTIYF; DNA: TGTGCCAGCAGTGACGAGGGGGCTAAAGGAAACACCATATATTTT